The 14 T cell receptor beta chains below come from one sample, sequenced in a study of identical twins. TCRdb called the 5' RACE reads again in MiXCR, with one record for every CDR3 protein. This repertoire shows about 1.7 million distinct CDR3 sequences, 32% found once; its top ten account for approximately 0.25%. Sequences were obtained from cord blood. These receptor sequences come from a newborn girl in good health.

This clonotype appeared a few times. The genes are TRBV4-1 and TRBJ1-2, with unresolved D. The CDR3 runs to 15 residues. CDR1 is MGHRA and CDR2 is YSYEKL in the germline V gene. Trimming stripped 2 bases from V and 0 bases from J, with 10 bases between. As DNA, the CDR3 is TGCGCCAGCAGCCAACTGACGGCGGCTAACTATGGCTACACCTTC. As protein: CASSQLTAANYGYTF.

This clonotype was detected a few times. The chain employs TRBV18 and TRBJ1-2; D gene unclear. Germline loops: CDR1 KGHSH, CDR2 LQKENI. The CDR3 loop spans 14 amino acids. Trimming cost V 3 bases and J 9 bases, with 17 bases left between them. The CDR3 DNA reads TGTGCCAGCTCACCTTCCGTTCCGCTAATGAGCTACACCTTC. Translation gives CASSPSVPLMSYTF.

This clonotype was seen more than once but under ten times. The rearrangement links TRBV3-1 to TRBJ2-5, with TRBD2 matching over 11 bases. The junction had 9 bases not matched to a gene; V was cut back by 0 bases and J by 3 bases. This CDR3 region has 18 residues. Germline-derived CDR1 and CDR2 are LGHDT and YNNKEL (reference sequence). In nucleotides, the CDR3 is TGTGCCAGCAGCCAAGAGACTTTCGGGACTAGCGGAGAAGAGACCCAGTACTTC. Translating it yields CASSQETFGTSGEETQYF.

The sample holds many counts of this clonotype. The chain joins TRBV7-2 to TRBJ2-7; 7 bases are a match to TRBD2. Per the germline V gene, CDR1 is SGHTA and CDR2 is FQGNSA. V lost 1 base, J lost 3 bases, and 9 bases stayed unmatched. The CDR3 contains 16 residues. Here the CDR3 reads CASSLVIGGGGYEQYF. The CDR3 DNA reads TGTGCCAGCAGCTTAGTGATAGGTGGCGGGGGCTACGAGCAGTACTTC.

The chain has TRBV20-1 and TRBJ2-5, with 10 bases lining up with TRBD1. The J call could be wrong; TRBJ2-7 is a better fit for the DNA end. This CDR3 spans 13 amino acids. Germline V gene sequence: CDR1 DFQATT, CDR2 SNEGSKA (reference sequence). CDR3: CSTPRDRGFEQYF. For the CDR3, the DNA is TGCAGTACTCCCCGGGACAGGGGATTCGAGCAGTACTTC.

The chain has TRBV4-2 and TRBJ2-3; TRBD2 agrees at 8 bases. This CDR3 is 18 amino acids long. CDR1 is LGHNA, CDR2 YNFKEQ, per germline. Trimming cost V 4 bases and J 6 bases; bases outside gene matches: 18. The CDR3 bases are TGTGCCAGCAGCCCGGGCGGGGCGGGGGGTCAAATAAAGGATACGCAGTATTTT. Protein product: CASSPGGAGGQIKDTQYF.

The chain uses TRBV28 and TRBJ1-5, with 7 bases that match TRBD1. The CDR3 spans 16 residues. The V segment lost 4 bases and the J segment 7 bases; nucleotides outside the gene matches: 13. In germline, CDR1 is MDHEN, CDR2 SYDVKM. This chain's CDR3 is CASSSSRGGAGQPQHF. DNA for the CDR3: TGTGCCAGCAGTTCCTCCAGGGGGGGGGCAGGACAGCCCCAGCATTTT. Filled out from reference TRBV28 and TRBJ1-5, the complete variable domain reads DVKVTQSSRYLVKRTGEKVFLECVQDMDHENMFWYRQDPGLGLRLIYFSYDVKMKEKGDIPEGYSVSREKKERFSLILESASTNQTSMYLCASSSSRGGAGQPQHFGDGTRLSIL.

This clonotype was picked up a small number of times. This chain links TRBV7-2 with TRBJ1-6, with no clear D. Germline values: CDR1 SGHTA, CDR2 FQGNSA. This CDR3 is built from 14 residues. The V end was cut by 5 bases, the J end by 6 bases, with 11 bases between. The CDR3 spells CASSARPTNSPLHF. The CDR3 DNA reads TGTGCCAGCAGCGCACGACCCACTAATTCACCCCTCCACTTT.

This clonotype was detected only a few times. The CDR3 DNA follows: TGTGCCACGGACAGCTTTAATGAAAAACTGTTTTTT. Residues: CATDSFNEKLFF. The gene calls are TRBV6-1 and TRBJ1-4, with a weak D call TRBD1 (6 bases). This CDR3 has 12 residues. Germline-derived CDR1 and CDR2 are MNHNS and SASEGT. V was clipped by 10 bases and J by 4 bases, with 10 bases between them.

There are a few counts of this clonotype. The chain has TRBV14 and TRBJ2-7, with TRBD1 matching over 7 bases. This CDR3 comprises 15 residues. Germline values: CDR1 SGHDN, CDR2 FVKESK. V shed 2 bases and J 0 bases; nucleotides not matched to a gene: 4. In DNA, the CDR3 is TGTGCCAGCAGCCAACGGACAGGAAACTCCTACGAGCAGTACTTC. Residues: CASSQRTGNSYEQYF.

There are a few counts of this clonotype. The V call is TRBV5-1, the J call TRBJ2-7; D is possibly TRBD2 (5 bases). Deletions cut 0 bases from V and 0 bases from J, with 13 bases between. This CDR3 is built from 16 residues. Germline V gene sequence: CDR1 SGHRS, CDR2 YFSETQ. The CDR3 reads CASSLVPSSSSYEQYF. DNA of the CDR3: TGCGCCAGCAGCTTGGTGCCTAGCTCAAGCTCCTACGAGCAGTACTTC.

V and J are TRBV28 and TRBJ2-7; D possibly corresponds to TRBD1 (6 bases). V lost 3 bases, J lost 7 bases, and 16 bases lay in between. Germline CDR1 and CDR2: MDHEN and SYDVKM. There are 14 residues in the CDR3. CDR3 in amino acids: CASSFLDRDNEQYF. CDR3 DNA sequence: TGTGCCAGCAGTTTTCTGGACAGAGACAATGAGCAGTACTTC.

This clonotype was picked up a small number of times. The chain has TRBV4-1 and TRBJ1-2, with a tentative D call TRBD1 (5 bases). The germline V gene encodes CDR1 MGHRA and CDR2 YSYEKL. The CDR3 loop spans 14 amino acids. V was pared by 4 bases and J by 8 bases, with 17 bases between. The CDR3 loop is CASSPEGTSRGYTF. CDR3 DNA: TGCGCCAGCAGCCCCGAAGGGACGTCCAGGGGCTACACCTTC.

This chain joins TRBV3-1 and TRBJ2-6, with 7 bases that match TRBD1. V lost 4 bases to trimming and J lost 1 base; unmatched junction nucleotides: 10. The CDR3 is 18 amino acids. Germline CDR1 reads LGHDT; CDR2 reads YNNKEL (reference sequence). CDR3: CASSPMTGSLSGANVLTF. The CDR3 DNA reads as TGTGCCAGCAGCCCGATGACAGGGTCGTTATCTGGGGCCAACGTCCTGACTTTC.